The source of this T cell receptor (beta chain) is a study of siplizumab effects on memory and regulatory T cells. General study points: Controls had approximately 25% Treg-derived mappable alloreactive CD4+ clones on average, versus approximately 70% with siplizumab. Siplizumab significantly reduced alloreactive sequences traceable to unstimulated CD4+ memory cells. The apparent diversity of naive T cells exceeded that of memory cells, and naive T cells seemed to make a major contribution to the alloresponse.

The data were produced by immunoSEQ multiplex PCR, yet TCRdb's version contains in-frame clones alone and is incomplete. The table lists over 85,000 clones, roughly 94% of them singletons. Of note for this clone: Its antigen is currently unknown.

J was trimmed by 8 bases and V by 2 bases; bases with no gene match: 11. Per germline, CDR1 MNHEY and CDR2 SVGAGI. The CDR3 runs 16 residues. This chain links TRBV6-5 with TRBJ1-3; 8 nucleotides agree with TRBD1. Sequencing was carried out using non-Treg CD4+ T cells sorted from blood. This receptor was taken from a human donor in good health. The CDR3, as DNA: TGTGCCAGCAGTTACACCGGACAGGGAATAGCGGACACCATATATTTT. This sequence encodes CASSYTGQGIADTIYF.